These 21 T cell receptor beta chains came from one sample sequenced in a study of vaccination and CD4 T cells after COVID-19. Treatment described: approximately nine-day PBMC culture with coronavirus spike peptide pools or control peptides (ViraFEST assay). Sequence data for DNA of cultured CD4+ T cells were generated by the Oncomine TCR Beta short-read assay. One entry per CDR3 protein results from TCRdb running MiXCR on the PCR reads. The sample gives tens of thousands of distinct CDR3 sequences, 67% of which show up once; roughly 15% is in the top ten. Their antigen targets remain unknown. The starting material was CD4+ T cells from blood, cultured in vitro, obtained after SARS-CoV-2 vaccination. Every receptor here comes from a human donor who received a COVID-19 vaccine.

This clonotype showed up just a few times. This chain uses TRBV10-3 with TRBJ1-2, with TRBD1 identical over 7 bases. The germline CDR1 and CDR2 sequences are ENHRY and SYGVKD. The CDR3 runs 15 residues. The ends lost 10 bases at V and 5 bases at J; junction bases unmatched: 16. CDR3 protein: CATGGRPGGSYGYTF. DNA for the CDR3: TGTGCCACCGGCGGCCGCCCAGGGGGGAGTTATGGCTACACCTTC.

The V gene is TRBV7-3, the J gene TRBJ2-5, with 7 bases lining up with TRBD1. Germline V gene sequence: CDR1 SGHTA, CDR2 FQGTGA. The CDR3 totals 14 residues. After removal of 6 bases from V and 4 bases from J, the junction contained 8 bases not matched to a gene. The CDR3 DNA follows: TGTGCCAGCAGTCCGACAGGGTATGCAGAGACCCAGTACTTC. Amino acids: CASSPTGYAETQYF.

The V gene is TRBV5-4, the J gene TRBJ2-5, with a weak D call TRBD1 (6 bases). Germline V gene sequence: CDR1 SGHNT, CDR2 YYREEE (reference sequence). Trimming removed 4 bases from V and 4 bases from J, with 14 bases in between. The CDR3 has 14 residues. The CDR3 coding sequence is TGTGCCAGCAGCGTACCCTCCAGGGGAGAGACCCAGTACTTC. Translating it yields CASSVPSRGETQYF. The entire variable domain, with the rest obtained from reference TRBV5-4 and TRBJ2-5, is as follows: ETGVTQSPTHLIKTRGQQVTLRCSSQSGHNTVSWYQQALGQGPQFIFQYYREEENGRGNFPPRFSGLQFPNYSSELNVNALELDDSALYLCASSVPSRGETQYFGPGTRLLVL.

The gene calls are TRBV20-1 and TRBJ2-5; D is unclear. Germline V CDR1 and CDR2: DFQATT, SNEGSKA (reference sequence). This CDR3 has 13 amino acids. Trimming left V 0 bases short and J 4 bases short, with 9 bases between. CDR3 protein: CSARDANRETQYF. DNA for the CDR3: TGCAGTGCTAGAGATGCCAATCGAGAGACCCAGTACTTC.

This clonotype was found a few times. The chain employs TRBV6-1 and TRBJ2-3, with a weak D call TRBD1 (5 bases). Trimming cost V 2 bases and J 4 bases, with 16 bases left between them. The CDR3 consists of 16 residues. The germline CDR1 and CDR2 sequences are MNHNS and SASEGT. CDR3 sequence: CASSESPMVGADTQYF. In DNA, the CDR3 is TGTGCCAGCAGTGAATCCCCCATGGTAGGGGCAGATACGCAGTATTTT.

The chain carries TRBV25-1 and TRBJ2-7, with 13 bases aligning to TRBD2. The CDR3 consists of 17 residues. The germline V gene has CDR1 MGHDK and CDR2 SYGVNS. The V gene end was trimmed by 6 bases and the J gene end by 3 bases; junction bases not matched to a gene: 11. CDR3 protein: CASRGTSGVGAFYEQYF. In nucleotides, the CDR3 is TGTGCCAGCAGGGGGACTAGCGGGGTGGGGGCCTTCTACGAGCAGTACTTC.

The chain has TRBV10-3 and TRBJ1-2; a possible D gene is TRBD1 (6 bases). Deletions cut 1 base from V and 5 bases from J, with 8 bases between. Germline V CDR1 and CDR2: ENHRY, SYGVKD. This CDR3 has 13 residues. The CDR3 reads CAISELQGYGYTF. As DNA, the CDR3 is TGTGCCATCAGTGAGTTACAGGGATATGGCTACACCTTC.

The chain employs TRBV10-3 and TRBJ1-6, with D possibly matching TRBD1 (5 bases). Trimming pared 7 bases from V and 8 bases from J, leaving 15 bases between. The germline gives CDR1 ENHRY, CDR2 SYGVKD. This CDR3 region has 14 residues. The DNA of the CDR3 is TGTGCCATCACAGCAGGATTACAGGATTCACCCCTCCACTTT. Translation: CAITAGLQDSPLHF.

J is TRBJ1-2 and V is TRBV7-9, with no clear D. The V end lost 6 bases, the J end lost 4 bases, and 15 bases lay between the germline ends. The CDR3 runs 14 residues. The germline V gene has CDR1 SEHNR and CDR2 FQNEAQ (reference sequence). CDR3 residues: CASRRNGQFYGYTF. CDR3 bases: TGTGCCAGCAGACGGAATGGGCAGTTCTATGGCTACACCTTC.

This chain joins TRBV11-3 and TRBJ2-1, with 9 bases that match TRBD1. The CDR3 loop spans 15 amino acids. Germline assignment: CDR1 SGHNT and CDR2 YENEEA. V shed 0 bases and J 8 bases; nucleotides not matched to a gene: 5. DNA of the CDR3: TGTGCCAGCAGCTTAGACCCGGGACAGGGTTATGAGCAGTTCTTC. Translation gives CASSLDPGQGYEQFF.

V and J are TRBV2 and TRBJ2-5; a weak D match, TRBD2 (5 bases). Trimming shortened V by 7 bases and J by 2 bases, and 11 bases separated the two germline ends. Germline V gives CDR1 SNHLY, CDR2 FYNNEI. The CDR3 contains 13 residues. The CDR3 nucleotides are TGTGCCAGCACCCTAACTAGACAAGAGACCCAGTACTTC. Protein product: CASTLTRQETQYF.

The rearrangement uses TRBV6-1 and TRBJ2-2, with TRBD2 matching over 7 bases. CDR3 size: 15 residues. CDR1 MNHNS and CDR2 SASEGT come from the germline V gene. Losses at the gene ends were 5 bases for V and 3 bases for J; bases not matched to a gene: 6. CDR3 in DNA: TGTGCCAGCAGTATACGACTAGCAGACACCGGGGAGCTGTTTTTT. This sequence encodes CASSIRLADTGELFF.

This chain uses TRBV10-3 with TRBJ2-3, with D maybe TRBD2 (7 bases). The CDR3 has 17 amino acids. CDR1 and CDR2 from the germline V gene are ENHRY and SYGVKD. Trimming pared 0 bases from V and 4 bases from J, leaving 17 bases between. This CDR3 reads CAISESIRGGEADTQYF. CDR3 coding DNA: TGTGCCATCAGTGAGTCGATTCGAGGGGGGGAGGCAGATACGCAGTATTTT.

This chain connects TRBV30 to TRBJ1-2; 10 nucleotides agree with TRBD1. Germline CDR1 is GTSNPN and CDR2 is SVGIG (reference sequence). V lost 3 bases, J lost 4 bases, and 5 bases stayed unmatched. The CDR3 runs to 14 residues. The CDR3 protein is CAWSIDRGLYGYTF. CDR3 sequence (DNA): TGTGCCTGGAGCATTGACAGGGGGCTCTATGGCTACACCTTC.

Only a few counts were recorded for this clonotype. The chain links TRBV20-1 to TRBJ1-6; 7 bases match TRBD1. This CDR3 has 15 amino acids. Germline V gene sequence: CDR1 DFQATT, CDR2 SNEGSKA (reference sequence). V lost 5 bases to trimming and J lost 2 bases; unmatched junction nucleotides: 6. Written as DNA, the CDR3 is TGCAGTGCTCGACAGGGCCTAACCTATAATTCACCCCTCCACTTT. This codes for CSARQGLTYNSPLHF.

This clonotype appeared a few times. The V and J genes are TRBV5-4 and TRBJ1-2; no clear D gene. This CDR3 is 14 amino acids long. The germline CDR1 and CDR2 sequences are SGHNT and YYREEE (reference sequence). The V and J ends lost 4 bases and 0 bases respectively, with 10 bases between them. The CDR3 loop is CASSPGGANYGYTF. The CDR3 DNA is TGTGCCAGCAGCCCCGGCGGGGCTAACTATGGCTACACCTTC.

The genes are TRBV10-2 and TRBJ1-6; a possible D gene is TRBD1 (5 bases). V gave up 10 bases and J gave up 10 bases, with 17 bases separating them. Looked up from germline, CDR1 is WSHSY and CDR2 is SAAADI. The CDR3 is 13 residues long. CDR3 coding DNA: TGCGCCACTGGGACCGGGAGGGACTCACCCCTCCACTTT. This sequence encodes CATGTGRDSPLHF.

V is TRBV5-4 and J is TRBJ1-2, with TRBD1 matching 8 bases. V gave up 4 bases and J gave up 1 base; unmatched junction bases: 6. The CDR3 totals 15 residues. Looked up from germline, CDR1 is SGHNT and CDR2 is YYREEE (reference sequence). This CDR3 reads CASSPDRGFNYGYTF. DNA of the CDR3: TGTGCCAGCAGCCCCGACAGGGGATTTAACTATGGCTACACCTTC.

This rearrangement joins TRBV7-9 to TRBJ2-7; weak D call: TRBD1 (5 bases). The CDR3 is 14 amino acids. Trimming removed 1 base at V and 1 base at J, with 8 bases between. CDR1 is SEHNR, CDR2 FQNEAQ, per germline (reference sequence). CDR3 sequence: CASSLVTDSYEQYF. DNA of the CDR3: TGTGCCAGCAGCTTAGTGACAGATTCCTACGAGCAGTACTTC.

This chain joins TRBV30 and TRBJ1-5; tentatively, D is TRBD1 (5 bases). This CDR3 region has 14 residues. V was shortened by 1 base and J by 3 bases, with 10 bases between the two germline ends. Looked up from germline, CDR1 is GTSNPN and CDR2 is SVGIG (reference sequence). The CDR3 protein is CAWSGGFDNQPQHF. For the CDR3, the DNA is TGTGCCTGGAGTGGGGGCTTCGACAATCAGCCCCAGCATTTT.

CDR3: CASSLGTGLRYGYTF. Written as DNA, the CDR3 is TGTGCCAGCAGCTTGGGGACAGGGCTACGCTATGGCTACACCTTC. V gene TRBV11-1 combines with J gene TRBJ1-2, with 9 bases identical to TRBD1. This CDR3 spans 15 amino acids. The germline CDR1 and CDR2 sequences are SGHAT and FQDESV (reference sequence). V trimming: 3 bases; J trimming: 4 bases; junction bases outside the gene matches: 6. The whole variable domain, remainder taken from reference TRBV11-1 and TRBJ1-2, is EAEVAQSPRYKITEKSQAVAFWCDPISGHATLYWYRQILGQGPELLVQFQDESVVDDSQLPKDRFSAERLKGVDSTLKIQPAELGDSAMYLCASSLGTGLRYGYTFGSGTRLTVV.